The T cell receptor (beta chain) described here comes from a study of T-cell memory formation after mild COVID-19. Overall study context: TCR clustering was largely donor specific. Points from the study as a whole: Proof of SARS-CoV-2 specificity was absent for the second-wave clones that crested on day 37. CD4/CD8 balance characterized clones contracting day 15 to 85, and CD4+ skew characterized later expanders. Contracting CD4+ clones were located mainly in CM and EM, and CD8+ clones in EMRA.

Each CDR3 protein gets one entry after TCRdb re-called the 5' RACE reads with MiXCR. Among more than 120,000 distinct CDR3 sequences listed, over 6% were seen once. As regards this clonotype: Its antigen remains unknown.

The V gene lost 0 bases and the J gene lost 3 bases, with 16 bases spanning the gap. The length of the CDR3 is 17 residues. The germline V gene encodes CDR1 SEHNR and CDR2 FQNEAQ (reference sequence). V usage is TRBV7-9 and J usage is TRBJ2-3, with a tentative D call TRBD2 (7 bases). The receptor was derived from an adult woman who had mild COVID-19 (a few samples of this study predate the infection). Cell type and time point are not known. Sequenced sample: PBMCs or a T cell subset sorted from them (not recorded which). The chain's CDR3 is CASSLARGGPMTDTQYF. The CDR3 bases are TGTGCCAGCAGCTTAGCGAGGGGGGGCCCCATGACAGATACGCAGTATTTT.